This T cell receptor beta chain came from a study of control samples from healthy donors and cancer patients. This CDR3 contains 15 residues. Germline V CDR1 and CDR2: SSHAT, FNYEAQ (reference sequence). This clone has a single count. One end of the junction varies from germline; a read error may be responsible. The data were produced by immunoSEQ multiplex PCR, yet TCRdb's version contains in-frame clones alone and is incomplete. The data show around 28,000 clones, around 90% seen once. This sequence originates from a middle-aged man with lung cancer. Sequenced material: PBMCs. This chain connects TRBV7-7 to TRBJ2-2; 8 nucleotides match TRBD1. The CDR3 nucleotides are TGTGCTAGCAGCTCCGGGACAGGAGGGTACGGGGAGCTGTTTTTT. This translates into CASSSGTGGYGELFF.